The source of this T cell receptor (beta chain) is a study of CD8+ T cells in alopecia areata. Study-level information: Affected scalp percentage set treated patients' severity scores.

Overall study findings and caveats: While patients received tofacitinib, many expanded lesional clones remained present in scalp and blood. Scalp lesions, especially in alopecia totalis/universalis, had higher clonality than normal scalp. Scalp clonality decreased significantly with tofacitinib, and so did expanded CD8+ clones among the top 100.

With 6 bases removed from V and 5 bases from J, the gap between germline ends came to 19 bases. The CDR3 covers 14 residues. Germline V gives CDR1 SQVTM, CDR2 ANQGSEA. RNA extraction was followed by reverse transcription into cDNA, which acted as the sequencing template. Here immunoSEQ multiplex PCR was the method, and the copy in TCRdb shows in-frame clones only, minus some. This table holds more than 140,000 clones, around 83% found once. Indicated treatment: oral pan-JAK inhibitor, 5-10 mg twice daily. As for this clone: Its target is unknown.

The clonotype was recovered from a human donor with alopecia areata. The chain recombines TRBV29-1 with TRBJ1-1, with TRBD1 as a possible D gene (6 bases). Source: CD8+ T cells sorted from blood, taken at week 4, from a patient treated with tofacitinib. In DNA, the CDR3 is TGCAGCGTACTAACGACAGGTGGGAAGACTGAAGCTTTCTTT. Its protein is CSVLTTGGKTEAFF.